These 6 T cell receptor beta chains share one sample of origin, sequenced in a study of CD8 T cells in ankylosing spondylitis (dated by TCRdb to the late 2010s). Libraries were prepared through 5' RACE. The reads were generated on an Illumina HiSeq 2500. The public reads were reanalyzed by TCRdb: fastp trimming at Q25, MiXCR alignment, in-frame beta chains only. Here each entry gathers all rows of one CDR3 protein and keeps the most common genes and DNA. For this sample the table gives tens of thousands of distinct CDR3 sequences, of which 5.5% to 8% were detected only once. The top ten hold roughly a tenth of the sample. The sample consisted of blood, either unsorted or a sorted T cell fraction (not recorded which). These TCRs come from a male donor with ankylosing spondylitis or in good health (not recorded which).

About this clonotype itself: A read error may account for a junction end that differs from germline. The V and J genes are TRBV3-1 and TRBJ2-3; 9 nucleotides match TRBD2. Germline values: CDR1 LGHDT, CDR2 YNNKEL (reference sequence). The CDR3 extends over 15 amino acids. For the CDR3, the DNA is TGTGCCAGCTGCCAGGGCGGGAGGGTGGCAGATACGCAGTATTTT. It yields the protein CASCQGGRVADTQYF.

There are many counts of this clonotype. This chain links TRBV7-2 with TRBJ2-5, with D maybe TRBD2 (5 bases). The V gene lost 2 bases and the J gene lost 6 bases, with 10 bases spanning the gap. CDR1 is SGHTA and CDR2 is FQGNSA in the germline V gene. This CDR3 comprises 13 residues. CDR3: CASSLSSGKTQYF. The DNA for the CDR3 is TGTGCCAGCAGCTTAAGTTCCGGGAAGACCCAGTACTTC.

There are a few counts of this clonotype. The V gene is TRBV5-1, the J gene TRBJ2-1, with D possibly being TRBD2 (6 bases). The CDR3 consists of 15 residues. Germline CDR1 is SGHRS and CDR2 is YFSETQ. The V end lost 2 bases, the J end lost 6 bases, and 15 bases lay between the germline ends. The CDR3 DNA reads as TGCGCCAGCAGCTTCCAGGGAGCGGGCCGCAATGAGCAGTTCTTC. This encodes CASSFQGAGRNEQFF.

This clonotype was counted ten times or more. This chain uses TRBV20-1 with TRBJ1-1; 9 nucleotides line up with TRBD1. V shed 2 bases, J shed 4 bases, and the junction held 8 bases outside the gene matches. The CDR3 extends over 15 amino acids. Germline CDR1 reads DFQATT; CDR2 reads SNEGSKA (reference sequence). The CDR3 region is CSARNYRGPGTEAFF. Here the CDR3 DNA reads TGCAGTGCTAGAAACTACAGGGGGCCGGGCACTGAAGCTTTCTTT.

This clonotype was counted many times. This chain links TRBV29-1 with TRBJ1-1, with D maybe TRBD1 (6 bases). Per the germline V gene, CDR1 is SQVTM and CDR2 is ANQGSEA. The CDR3 has 11 residues. The CDR3: CRGQLNTEAFF. As DNA, the CDR3 is TGCAGAGGACAGCTGAACACTGAAGCTTTCTTT.

This clonotype ranks as medium-sized (0.01 to 0.1%). J is TRBJ2-7 and V is TRBV10-3; 9 nucleotides agree with TRBD2. V trimming: 7 bases; J trimming: 3 bases; junction bases outside the gene matches: 1. This CDR3 is built from 12 residues. The germline CDR1 and CDR2 sequences are ENHRY and SYGVKD. The CDR3, as DNA: TGTGCCATCACAGCGGGAGGCTACGAGCAGTACTTC. It translates to CAITAGGYEQYF.